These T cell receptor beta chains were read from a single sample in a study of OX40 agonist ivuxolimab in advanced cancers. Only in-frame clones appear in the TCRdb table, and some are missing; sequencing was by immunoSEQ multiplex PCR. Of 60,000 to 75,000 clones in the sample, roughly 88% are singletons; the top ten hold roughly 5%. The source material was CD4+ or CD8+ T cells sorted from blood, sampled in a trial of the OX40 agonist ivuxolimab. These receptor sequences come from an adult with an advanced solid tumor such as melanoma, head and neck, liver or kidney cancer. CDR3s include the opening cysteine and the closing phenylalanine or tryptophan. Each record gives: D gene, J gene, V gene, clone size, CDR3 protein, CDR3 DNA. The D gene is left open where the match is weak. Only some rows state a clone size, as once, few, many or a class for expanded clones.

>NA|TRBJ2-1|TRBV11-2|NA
CASSQTRAALDEQFF
TGTGCCAGCAGCCAGACCAGGGCGGCTCTTGATGAGCAGTTCTTC
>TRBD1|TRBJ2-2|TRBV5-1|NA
CASSSGQGSGELFF
TGCGCCAGCAGCTCCGGACAGGGAAGCGGGGAGCTGTTTTTT
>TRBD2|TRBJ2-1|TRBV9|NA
CASSGKRTSGYYNEQFF
TGTGCCAGCAGCGGCAAAAGGACTAGCGGATATTACAATGAGCAGTTCTTC
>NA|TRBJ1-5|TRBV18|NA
CASSPREGGGNQPQHF
TGTGCCAGCTCACCGAGGGAAGGGGGGGGGAATCAGCCCCAGCATTTT
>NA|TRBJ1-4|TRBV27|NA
CASSLSVTTNEKLFF
TGTGCCAGCAGTTTATCTGTCACAACTAATGAAAAACTGTTTTTT
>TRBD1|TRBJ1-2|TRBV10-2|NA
CASTMDRGGYTF
TGCGCCAGCACTATGGACAGGGGAGGCTACACCTTC
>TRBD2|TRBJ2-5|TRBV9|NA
CASSSSSGQETQYF
TGTGCCAGCAGCTCCTCTAGCGGGCAAGAGACCCAGTACTTC
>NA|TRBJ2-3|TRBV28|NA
CASRRNGAGTDTQYF
TGTGCCAGCAGAAGAAATGGGGCCGGGACAGATACGCAGTATTTT
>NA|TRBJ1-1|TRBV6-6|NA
CASSYSDDSSAFF
TGTGCCAGCAGTTACTCCGATGACAGCTCCGCTTTCTTT
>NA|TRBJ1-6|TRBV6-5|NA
CASRGPQSPLHF
TGTGCCAGCCGAGGACCTCAATCACCCCTCCACTTT
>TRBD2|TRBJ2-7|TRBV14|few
CASSQDAAGKIGQYF
TGTGCCAGCAGCCAAGACGCAGCGGGAAAGATCGGGCAGTACTTC
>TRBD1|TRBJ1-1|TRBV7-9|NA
CASSSGTGGAAFF
TGTGCCAGCAGCTCAGGGACAGGGGGCGCAGCTTTCTTT
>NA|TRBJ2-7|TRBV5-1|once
CASSPEGVSYEQYF
TGCGCCAGCAGCCCGGAGGGGGTTTCGTACGAGCAGTACTTC
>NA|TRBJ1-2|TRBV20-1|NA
CSANSYGYTF
TGCAGTGCTAATTCTTATGGCTACACCTTC
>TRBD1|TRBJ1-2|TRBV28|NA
CASKDRGGGYTF
TGTGCCAGCAAGGACAGGGGTGGCGGCTACACCTTC
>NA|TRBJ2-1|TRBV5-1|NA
CASSLDQASSYNEQFF
TGTGCCAGCAGCTTGGACCAGGCGAGCTCCTACAATGAGCAGTTCTTC
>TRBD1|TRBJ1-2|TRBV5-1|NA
CASSSTGNGYGYTF
TGCGCCAGCAGCTCGACAGGGAATGGCTATGGCTACACCTTC
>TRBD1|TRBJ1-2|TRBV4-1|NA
CASTLGQGSDYGYTF
TGCGCCAGCACGCTGGGACAGGGATCGGACTATGGCTACACCTTC
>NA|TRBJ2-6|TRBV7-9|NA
CASRGTLYRSGANVLTF
TGTGCCAGCAGGGGGACCCTATACCGCTCTGGGGCCAACGTCCTGACTTTC
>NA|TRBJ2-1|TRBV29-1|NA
CSSWGALSSYNEQFF
TGCAGCTCTTGGGGCGCCTTAAGCTCCTACAATGAGCAGTTCTTC
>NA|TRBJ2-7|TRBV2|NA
CASSETGLGGNEQYF
TGTGCCAGCAGTGAGACCGGCCTTGGGGGGAACGAGCAGTACTTC
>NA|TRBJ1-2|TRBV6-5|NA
CASSYGAGYGYTF
TGTGCCAGCAGTTATGGGGCGGGCTATGGCTACACCTTC
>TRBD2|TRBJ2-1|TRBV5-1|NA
CASSLLLAATNEQFF
TGCGCCAGCAGCTTGTTACTAGCGGCCACCAATGAGCAGTTCTTC
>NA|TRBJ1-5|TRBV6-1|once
CASRGTGQGFQPQHF
TGTGCCAGCAGGGGCACAGGCCAGGGGTTTCAGCCCCAGCATTTT
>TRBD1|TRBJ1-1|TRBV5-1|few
CASSLDRGMNTEAFF
TGCGCCAGCAGCTTGGACAGGGGAATGAACACTGAAGCTTTCTTT
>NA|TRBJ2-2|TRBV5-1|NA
CASQLPGDTGELFF
TGCGCCAGTCAGCTACCGGGAGACACCGGGGAGCTGTTTTTT
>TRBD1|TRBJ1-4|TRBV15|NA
CATSREKGQGANEKLFF
TGTGCCACCAGCAGAGAAAAGGGACAGGGGGCGAATGAAAAACTGTTTTTT
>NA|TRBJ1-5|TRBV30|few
CAWSVAGGEQPQHF
TGTGCCTGGAGTGTAGCCGGGGGCGAACAGCCCCAGCATTTT
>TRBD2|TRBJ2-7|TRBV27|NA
CASSPGTSGGEQYF
TGTGCCAGCAGTCCCGGGACTAGCGGGGGCGAGCAGTACTTC
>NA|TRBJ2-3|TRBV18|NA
CASSPAEHGTQYF
TGTGCCAGCTCACCAGCGGAGCATGGTACGCAGTATTTT
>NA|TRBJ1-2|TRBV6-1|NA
CASSEGGADGYTF
TGTGCCAGCAGTGAAGGGGGCGCGGATGGCTACACCTTC
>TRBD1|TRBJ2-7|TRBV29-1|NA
CSVGGQADSRSYEQYF
TGCAGCGTTGGGGGACAGGCTGATAGCCGATCCTACGAGCAGTACTTC
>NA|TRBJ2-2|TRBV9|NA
CASSAGSGELFF
TGTGCCAGCAGCGCGGGGTCTGGGGAGCTGTTTTTT
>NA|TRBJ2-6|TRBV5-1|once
CASSPTSEGRGVGANVLTF
TGCGCCAGCAGCCCTACGAGTGAGGGTAGAGGGGTTGGGGCCAACGTCCTGACTTTC
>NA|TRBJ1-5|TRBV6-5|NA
CASSRTDSNQPQHF
TGTGCCAGCAGCAGGACTGATAGCAATCAGCCCCAGCATTTT
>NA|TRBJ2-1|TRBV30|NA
CAWSQFYNEQFF
TGTGCCTGGAGTCAGTTTTACAATGAGCAGTTCTTC
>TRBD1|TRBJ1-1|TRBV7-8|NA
CASSLGQGPAEAFF
TGTGCCAGCAGCTTAGGACAGGGGCCTGCTGAAGCTTTCTTT
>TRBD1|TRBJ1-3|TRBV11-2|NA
CASSLVWTGSGNTIYF
TGTGCCAGCAGCTTAGTTTGGACAGGGTCTGGAAACACCATATATTTT
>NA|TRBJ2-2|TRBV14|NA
CASSPPGTHGTGELFF
TGTGCCAGCAGCCCTCCCGGGACACACGGCACCGGGGAGCTGTTTTTT
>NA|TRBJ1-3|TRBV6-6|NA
CASSYDRPGNTIYF
TGTGCCAGCAGTTATGACAGACCCGGAAACACCATATATTTT